This TCR beta chain was found in a study of a mutant IDH1 vaccine in newly diagnosed glioma. Study details: Patients had received radiotherapy, temozolomide, or both previously, most receiving both.

The repertoire was sequenced with immunoSEQ multiplex PCR; TCRdb's copy has only in-frame clones and lacks some. The sample comprises under 75,000 clones, approximately 91% of which are singletons, and around 2.5% rests with the top ten. The CDR3 loop spans 16 amino acids. V shed 0 bases and J shed 0 bases, with 9 bases lying between them. Germline assignment: CDR1 MNHEY and CDR2 SVGAGI. Worth noting for this clone: As yet, its antigen is unknown.

Study-level results: Any relationship between pseudoprogression and changes in top peripheral T cell clonotypes seemed absent.

Time point defined: baseline, week 1 (first vaccination visit). The treatment was: pre-vaccination baseline after standard-of-care therapy. Donors had new IDH1-mutant astrocytomas of WHO grade 3 or 4 (ATRX-lost). The chain couples TRBV6-5 to TRBJ1-5; D not resolved. The receptor comes from a man in his forties or fifties with glioma. Specimen: PBMCs, collected from a glioma patient treated with radiotherapy, temozolomide or both. CDR3 sequence reads: CASSYSFSYSNQPQHF. The CDR3 DNA reads TGTGCCAGCAGTTACTCGTTCAGCTATAGCAATCAGCCCCAGCATTTT.